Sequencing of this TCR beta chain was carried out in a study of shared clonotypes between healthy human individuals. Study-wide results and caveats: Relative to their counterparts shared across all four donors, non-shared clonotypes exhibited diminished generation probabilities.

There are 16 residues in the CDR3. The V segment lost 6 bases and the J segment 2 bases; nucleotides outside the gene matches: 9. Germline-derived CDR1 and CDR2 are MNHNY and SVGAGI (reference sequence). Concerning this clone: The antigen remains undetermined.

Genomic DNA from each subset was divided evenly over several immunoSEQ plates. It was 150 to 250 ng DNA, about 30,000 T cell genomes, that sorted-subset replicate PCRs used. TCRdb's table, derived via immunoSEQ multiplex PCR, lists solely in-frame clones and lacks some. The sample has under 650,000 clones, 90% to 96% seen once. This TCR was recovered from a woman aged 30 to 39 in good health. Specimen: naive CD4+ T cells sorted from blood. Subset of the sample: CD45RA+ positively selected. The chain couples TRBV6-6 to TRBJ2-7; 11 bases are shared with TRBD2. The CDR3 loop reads CASSSSLAGGTYEQYF. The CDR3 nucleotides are TGTGCCAGCAGCTCCTCTCTAGCGGGAGGAACCTACGAGCAGTACTTC.